These 16 T cell receptor beta chains came from one sample sequenced in a study of STAT5B mutations in CD4+ large granular lymphocyte leukemia. Method: immunoSEQ multiplex PCR; TCRdb's copy keeps in-frame clones and lacks some. Among tens of thousands of clones listed, under 90% were seen once. The specimen sequenced was CD4+ T cells from blood buffy coats. The receptor set was obtained from a human donor in good health.

This chain links TRBV5-5 with TRBJ2-3; D possibly corresponds to TRBD2 (6 bases). The germline V gene encodes CDR1 SGHKS and CDR2 YYEKEE (reference sequence). This CDR3 is 15 amino acids long. V was clipped by 2 bases and J by 0 bases, with 10 bases between them. The CDR3 is CASSFSSVSTDTQYF. The CDR3 bases are TGTGCCAGCAGCTTCTCTAGCGTAAGCACAGATACGCAGTATTTT.

The chain has TRBV6-5 and TRBJ2-5, with D perhaps TRBD1 (5 bases). V was shortened by 7 bases and J by 3 bases, with 15 bases between the two germline ends. Germline CDR1 and CDR2: MNHEY and SVGAGI. The CDR3 runs to 14 residues. CDR3: CASKWLGREETQYF. The CDR3 DNA follows: TGTGCCAGCAAATGGTTGGGCAGGGAAGAGACCCAGTACTTC.

V and J are TRBV11-2 and TRBJ1-2; tentative D call: TRBD1 (6 bases). The CDR3 is made up of 15 amino acids. Germline CDR1 reads SGHAT; CDR2 reads FQNNGV. Trimming left V 1 base short and J 6 bases short, with 15 bases between. The CDR3, as DNA: TGTGCCAGCAGCTTAGCGTACAGGGTCGGTGATGGCTACACCTTC. Translated: CASSLAYRVGDGYTF.

V usage is TRBV5-4 and J usage is TRBJ2-3; 9 positions match TRBD2. Trimming took 4 bases from V and 2 from J; bases not matched to a gene: 2. The germline gives CDR1 SGHNT, CDR2 YYREEE (reference sequence). This CDR3 has 14 residues. The CDR3 loop reads CASSKGLATDTQYF. The DNA for the CDR3 is TGTGCCAGCAGCAAGGGACTAGCCACAGATACGCAGTATTTT.

This clone was recorded a few times. This chain links TRBV2 with TRBJ1-4; the match to TRBD1 covers 7 bases. The V and J ends lost 7 bases and 6 bases, in that order; junction bases with no gene match: 11. The CDR3 runs 15 residues. Per the germline V gene, CDR1 is SNHLY and CDR2 is FYNNEI. CDR3 amino acids: CASTSSKGAHEKLFF. CDR3 in DNA: TGTGCCAGCACCTCCTCAAAGGGGGCACATGAAAAACTGTTTTTT. Using reference TRBV2 and TRBJ1-4 for the parts outside the CDR3, the full variable domain is EPEVTQTPSHQVTQMGQEVILRCVPISNHLYFYWYRQILGQKVEFLVSFYNNEISEKSEIFDDQFSVERPDGSNFTLKIRSTKLEDSAMYFCASTSSKGAHEKLFFGSGTQLSVL.

The chain is built from TRBV7-2 and TRBJ2-7; 8 bases align to TRBD1. There are 15 residues in the CDR3. With V trimmed by 5 bases and J by 3 bases, 9 bases remained unmatched. The germline V gene has CDR1 SGHTA and CDR2 FQGNSA. CDR3 DNA: TGTGCCAGCAGCAAAGGGACAGGATTTCTCTACGAGCAGTACTTC. Translating gives CASSKGTGFLYEQYF.

V and J are TRBV18 and TRBJ2-5; D is unresolved. Trimming removed 2 bases from V and 2 bases from J, with 12 bases in between. Germline-derived CDR1 and CDR2 are KGHSH and LQKENI. CDR3 length: 15 residues. The CDR3 nucleotides read TGTGCCAGCTCACCAAGTCCGATAACTCAAGAGACCCAGTACTTC. Encoded protein: CASSPSPITQETQYF.

The genes are TRBV10-2 and TRBJ1-1, with TRBD1 matching 7 bases. J gave up 7 bases and V 2 bases, and 16 bases lay outside the gene matches. The CDR3 has 17 amino acids. CDR1 and CDR2 (germline): WSHSY, SAAADI. CDR3 residues: CASSEPGRAGGGVEAFF. The CDR3 DNA reads TGCGCCAGCAGTGAGCCGGGGAGGGCAGGGGGTGGCGTTGAAGCTTTCTTT.

This clone has a handful of counts. V usage is TRBV7-2 and J usage is TRBJ1-1; 9 bases match TRBD1. V dropped 2 bases and J dropped 3; count of bases not matched to a gene: 4. From germline, CDR1 is SGHTA and CDR2 FQGNSA. The CDR3 has 15 residues. CDR3 in amino acids: CASSLRGTGYTEAFF. The CDR3 DNA reads as TGTGCCAGCAGCTTACGGGGGACAGGGTACACTGAAGCTTTCTTT.

The chain links TRBV28 to TRBJ1-5; D may be TRBD1 (6 bases). Per the germline V gene, CDR1 is MDHEN and CDR2 is SYDVKM. The CDR3 is made up of 15 amino acids. With 2 bases removed from V and 3 bases from J, the gap between germline ends came to 11 bases. CDR3 in DNA: TGTGCCAGCAGTTTAACTGGGGGCCTCAATCAGCCCCAGCATTTT. Its protein is CASSLTGGLNQPQHF.

The V gene is TRBV28, the J gene TRBJ1-5; D call uncertain. CDR3 size: 18 residues. The V end was cut by 3 bases, the J end by 2 bases, with 20 bases between. The germline gives CDR1 MDHEN, CDR2 SYDVKM. The CDR3, as DNA: TGTGCCAGCAGTTTCAGGTCCCTCCTTCGGGCACGCAATCAGCCCCAGCATTTT. Translating gives CASSFRSLLRARNQPQHF.

The rearrangement links TRBV7-9 to TRBJ2-5, with D unresolved. This CDR3 contains 11 residues. The ends were cut back, 2 bases at V and 5 bases at J, with 3 bases in the middle. Looked up from germline, CDR1 is SEHNR and CDR2 is FQNEAQ (reference sequence). CDR3 sequence reads: CASSLMETQYF. CDR3 DNA sequence: TGTGCCAGCAGCTTAATGGAGACCCAGTACTTC.

The chain couples TRBV2 to TRBJ2-1, with TRBD2 identical over 8 bases. Germline loops: CDR1 SNHLY, CDR2 FYNNEI. The V segment lost 4 bases and the J segment 8 bases; nucleotides outside the gene matches: 16. The CDR3 length is 17 residues. In DNA, the CDR3 is TGTGCCAGCAGTGGCCCCCAACTAGCGGCCCTCAGCGATGAGCAGTTCTTC. This encodes CASSGPQLAALSDEQFF.

The J gene is TRBJ1-3, the V gene TRBV6-1, with D unclear. Between the trimmed V and J ends, which lost 2 bases and 4 bases, there was a span of 15 bases. This CDR3 has 16 amino acids. Looked up from germline, CDR1 is MNHNS and CDR2 is SASEGT. The CDR3 nucleotides are TGTGCCAGCAGTGAAATTCTGAGTTTCTCCGGAAACACCATATATTTT. Amino acids: CASSEILSFSGNTIYF.

V and J are TRBV7-9 and TRBJ2-4; TRBD1 agrees at 8 bases. This CDR3 has 15 residues. From germline, CDR1 is SEHNR and CDR2 FQNEAQ (reference sequence). V was pared by 4 bases and J by 3 bases, with 5 bases of the junction left unmatched. The chain's CDR3 is CASSSDREDKNIQYF. The CDR3 region has the DNA TGTGCCAGCAGCTCGGACAGGGAAGACAAAAACATTCAGTACTTC.

This clone was seen a single time. The genes are TRBV15 and TRBJ1-5, with unresolved D. This CDR3 region has 17 residues. Germline-derived CDR1 and CDR2 are LNHNV and YYDKDF (reference sequence). The V end was cut by 1 base, the J end by 0 bases, with 13 bases between. CDR3 residues: CATSRAGRFYSNQPQHF. The CDR3 DNA follows: TGTGCCACCAGCAGAGCGGGCAGATTTTATAGCAATCAGCCCCAGCATTTT. Full variable domain (rest looked up from reference TRBV15 and TRBJ1-5): DAMVIQNPRYQVTQFGKPVTLSCSQTLNHNVMYWYQQKSSQAPKLLFHYYDKDFNNEADTPDNFQSRRPNTSFCFLDIRSPGLGDTAMYLCATSRAGRFYSNQPQHFGDGTRLSIL.